This TCR beta chain was sequenced for a study of blood T cell repertoires in COVID-19. Study information: The cDNA or gDNA used as material had been derived from T cells, B-cell-depleted T cells, or PBMCs.

The CDR3 is made up of 15 amino acids. Germline CDR1 is MGHRA and CDR2 is YSYEKL. After removal of 0 bases from V and 5 bases from J, the junction contained 3 bases not matched to a gene. In the authors' methods: Nucleated cell counts were estimated from reference gene primer amplification. This table comes from immunoSEQ multiplex PCR, and its TCRdb copy is limited to in-frame clones, with some not included. V and J calls and clone size are those listed in that table; D and trimming were worked out from the DNA. The sample includes 85,000 to 120,000 clones, 87% of them seen just once. Patients at the Seattle site were enrolled during active infection and followed longitudinally.

The J gene is TRBJ1-4, the V gene TRBV4-1; 7 bases are a match to TRBD1. The receptor was derived from a woman aged 45-59 years with COVID-19, enrolled during active disease. Material for sequencing was peripheral blood. The CDR3 DNA reads as TGCGCCAGCAGCCAAGATGGACAGGAGAATGAAAAACTGTTTTTT. Protein: CASSQDGQENEKLFF.